These 23 T cell receptor beta chains originate from one sample sequenced in a study of blood T cells in healthy people across ages. Combining a sample-barcoded 5' primer with a J-beta primer mix, a second PCR ran for about 6 to 11 cycles. One entry per CDR3 protein results from TCRdb running MiXCR on the 5' RACE reads. The sample has 800,000 or so distinct CDR3 sequences; around 50% are singletons. Material: blood. The receptors shown here come from a man older than 75 in good health.

The rearrangement uses TRBV9 and TRBJ2-4, with TRBD2 as a possible D gene (6 bases). The assigned J gene may be wrong: the sequence end matches TRBJ2-5 better. CDR1 and CDR2 from the germline V gene are SGDLS and YYNGEE. This CDR3 is built from 16 residues. The CDR3 is CASSVGTGVGVETQYF. The CDR3 nucleotides are TGTGCCAGCAGCGTAGGGACGGGAGTAGGTGTAGAGACCCAGTACTTC.

The rearrangement joins TRBV5-5 to TRBJ2-2, with 9 bases aligning to TRBD1. V shed 2 bases and J 6 bases; nucleotides not matched to a gene: 8. This CDR3 region has 16 residues. CDR1 is SGHKS and CDR2 is YYEKEE in the germline V gene (reference sequence). DNA for the CDR3: TGTGCCAGCAGCTTTGCGGGACAGGGTGGTGCCGGGGAGCTGTTTTTT. It specifies CASSFAGQGGAGELFF.

CDR3 DNA: TGTGCCAGCAGTTTATTGGGGATGGGCTACGAGCAGTACTTC. This encodes CASSLLGMGYEQYF. The rearrangement links TRBV27 to TRBJ2-4; D unresolved. The J call is doubtful: the DNA matches TRBJ2-7 better. Germline CDR1 is MNHEY and CDR2 is SMNVEV (reference sequence). CDR3 length equals 14 residues.

This clonotype was recorded at least ten times. The chain carries TRBV5-6 and TRBJ1-5, with 7 bases that match TRBD1. Trimming removed 0 bases from V and 9 bases from J; junction bases left unmatched: 9. This CDR3 contains 15 residues. Per the germline V gene, CDR1 is SGHDT and CDR2 is YYEEEE. The CDR3 nucleotides are TGTGCCAGCAGCTTGGGGCAGGGGGTTGGTGTGCCCCAGCATTTT. Its protein product is CASSLGQGVGVPQHF.

This clonotype came up once. The J gene is TRBJ2-6, the V gene TRBV7-2, with D tentatively TRBD1 (5 bases). V lost 6 bases, J lost 1 base, and 10 bases lay in between. Looked up from germline, CDR1 is SGHTA and CDR2 is FQGNSA. The CDR3 spans 15 residues. The DNA of the CDR3 is TGTGCCAGCAGTCACGCAGGGTCTGGGGCCAACGTCCTGACTTTC. It is translated as CASSHAGSGANVLTF.

This clonotype was found a few times. The genes are TRBV3-1 and TRBJ2-4, with 8 bases fitting TRBD2. Germline CDR1 and CDR2: LGHDT and YNNKEL (reference sequence). The CDR3 covers 14 residues. V lost 3 bases and J lost 4; bases outside the gene matches: 2. The chain's CDR3 is CASSHSGGKNIQYF. For the CDR3, the DNA is TGTGCCAGCAGCCACAGCGGGGGAAAAAACATTCAGTACTTC.

This clonotype was found once. J is TRBJ2-1 and V is TRBV7-2, with 13 positions matching TRBD2. This CDR3 region has 16 residues. Trimming removed 3 bases from V and 7 bases from J; junction bases left unmatched: 6. Germline CDR1 and CDR2: SGHTA and FQGNSA. The DNA of the CDR3 is TGTGCCAGCAGCTTTCGACGACTAGCGGGGGGAAATGAGCAGTTCTTC. This gives the protein CASSFRRLAGGNEQFF.

The V gene is TRBV7-6, the J gene TRBJ2-7; 8 bases line up with TRBD2. V was pared by 5 bases and J by 0 bases, with 6 bases of the junction left unmatched. Germline loops: CDR1 SGHVS, CDR2 FNYEAQ. This CDR3 has 15 residues. CDR3 sequence reads: CASSAVSGNSYEQYF. CDR3 DNA: TGTGCCAGCAGCGCGGTTAGCGGGAACTCCTACGAGCAGTACTTC.

This clonotype has a handful of counts. V gene TRBV20-1 combines with J gene TRBJ2-7; 12 bases are a match to TRBD2. CDR1 and CDR2 (germline): DFQATT, SNEGSKA (reference sequence). The CDR3 has 16 amino acids. J lost 4 bases, V lost 0 bases, and 7 bases had no gene match. CDR3 DNA: TGCAGTGCTAGAGATAGACTAGCGGGAGCTGGGTACGAGCAGTACTTC. Its protein product is CSARDRLAGAGYEQYF.

The chain is built from TRBV4-1 and TRBJ1-2; the match to TRBD1 covers 9 bases. V shed 0 bases and J 6 bases; nucleotides not matched to a gene: 8. CDR1 and CDR2 from the germline V gene are MGHRA and YSYEKL. The CDR3 is 16 residues long. The CDR3 region has the DNA TGCGCCAGCAGCCAAGATCTCCGGGACAGGGAGGATGGCTACACCTTC. It translates to CASSQDLRDREDGYTF.

The V call is TRBV4-2, the J call TRBJ1-1, with D possibly matching TRBD1 (6 bases). Germline CDR1 reads LGHNA; CDR2 reads YNFKEQ. V dropped 5 bases and J dropped 5 bases, with 12 bases sitting between them. CDR3 length: 13 amino acids. DNA of the CDR3: TGTGCCAGCAGCACCGAGGGGGGGACTGAAGCTTTCTTT. Its translation: CASSTEGGTEAFF.

Concerning this clonotype itself: The CDR3 carries no conserved terminal phenylalanine or tryptophan, so it likely arises from a read error. This chain joins TRBV5-1 and TRBJ2-7; D unresolved. The CDR3 length is 12 residues. Trimming removed 0 bases at V and 6 bases at J, with 7 bases between. Germline CDR1 and CDR2: SGHRS and YFSETQ. CDR3 protein: CASSLENSEQYI. CDR3 bases: TGCGCCAGCAGCTTGGAGAATTCCGAGCAGTACATC.

This chain uses TRBV20-1 with TRBJ2-1; the D is unclear. The CDR3 spans 13 residues. Germline V CDR1 and CDR2: DFQATT, SNEGSKA (reference sequence). Trimming stripped 3 bases from V and 4 bases from J, with 10 bases between. The DNA for the CDR3 is TGCAGTGCTAGTAGGGATGGGTACAATGAGCAGTTCTTC. Protein sequence: CSASRDGYNEQFF.

The rearrangement joins TRBV2 to TRBJ2-1, with 13 bases that match TRBD2. Germline lookup yields CDR1 SNHLY and CDR2 FYNNEI. With 11 bases clipped from V and 0 bases from J, the junction kept 13 bases outside the gene matches. This CDR3 spans 18 amino acids. DNA for the CDR3: TGTGCCGGCTACACCGGGACTAGCGGGATTAGCTCCTACAATGAGCAGTTCTTC. Its translation: CAGYTGTSGISSYNEQFF.

The CDR3 region has the DNA TGTGCCAGCAGCTTAGCACCGGGACCAGCGGGAGTCCTGTACTTC. It codes for CASSLAPGPAGVLYF. The chain has TRBV7-2 and TRBJ2-7; 8 bases match TRBD2. J gave up 12 bases and V 0 bases, and 13 bases lay outside the gene matches. Germline V gene sequence: CDR1 SGHTA, CDR2 FQGNSA. The CDR3 is 15 amino acids.

J is TRBJ2-3 and V is TRBV6-2 or TRBV6-3; D is unclear. The CDR3 runs to 13 residues. Deletions cut 5 bases from V and 4 bases from J, with 10 bases between. The germline V gene encodes CDR1 MNHEY and CDR2 SVGEGT. This CDR3 is CASSRSTPDTQYF. The DNA for the CDR3 is TGTGCCAGCAGTCGTAGTACCCCAGATACGCAGTATTTT.

V and J are TRBV5-1 and TRBJ2-7; 7 nucleotides align to TRBD1. There are 15 residues in the CDR3. Looked up from germline, CDR1 is SGHRS and CDR2 is YFSETQ. J was trimmed by 2 bases and V by 0 bases; bases with no gene match: 5. The CDR3 DNA sequence: TGCGCCAGCAGCTTGGAGAGGGGGCCAGCCTACGAGCAGTACTTC. Amino acids: CASSLERGPAYEQYF.

This clonotype was counted ten times or more. The chain uses TRBV20-1 and TRBJ2-7; 10 nucleotides match TRBD1. The CDR3 contains 14 residues. Germline CDR1 is DFQATT and CDR2 is SNEGSKA (reference sequence). After removal of 6 bases from V and 0 bases from J, the junction contained 5 bases not matched to a gene. CDR3 residues: CSAGWDRGSYEQYF. The CDR3 DNA reads TGCAGTGCAGGTTGGGACAGGGGCTCCTACGAGCAGTACTTC.

This clonotype was detected many times. The chain combines TRBV7-8 with TRBJ1-2; D may be TRBD1 (5 bases). Looked up from germline, CDR1 is SGHVS and CDR2 is FQNEAQ. The CDR3 is 16 residues long. With 5 bases removed from V and 6 bases from J, the gap between germline ends came to 22 bases. The CDR3 reads CASSIDGLSQGDGYTF. As DNA, the CDR3 is TGTGCCAGCAGCATTGACGGTCTCTCTCAAGGGGATGGCTACACCTTC.

The chain has TRBV20-1 and TRBJ2-2; 12 bases align to TRBD2. The germline V gene has CDR1 DFQATT and CDR2 SNEGSKA (reference sequence). The CDR3 has 18 amino acids. The V and J ends lost 6 bases and 1 base, in that order; junction bases with no gene match: 12. In DNA, the CDR3 is TGCAGTGCGGATACGACTAGCGGGAGCGACTGGAACACCGGGGAGCTGTTTTTT. This codes for CSADTTSGSDWNTGELFF.

The chain has TRBV27 and TRBJ2-7; either TRBD1 or TRBD2 may fit D (6 bases each). With 6 bases removed from V and 6 bases from J, the gap between germline ends came to 12 bases. CDR1 and CDR2 (germline): MNHEY, SMNVEV (reference sequence). This CDR3 spans 12 amino acids. In DNA form, the CDR3 reads TGTGCCAGCAGCGTTAAGGGGGGCGAGCAGTACTTC. Its translation: CASSVKGGEQYF.

This sequence joins TRBV6-2 or TRBV6-3 and TRBJ2-5; TRBD1 is a possible D gene (6 bases). Near its end, the DNA agrees better with TRBJ2-7, so the J call may be wrong. CDR1 MNHEY and CDR2 SVGEGT come from the germline V gene. The CDR3 extends over 16 amino acids. DNA of the CDR3: TGTGCCAGCAGTTACTACCTAGGACAGATTCAATACGAGCAGTACTTC. Protein: CASSYYLGQIQYEQYF.

The V gene is TRBV6-2 or TRBV6-3, the J gene TRBJ2-3, with D perhaps matching TRBD1 (6 bases). Germline V lookup: CDR1 MNHEY, CDR2 SVGEGT. This CDR3 is 15 amino acids long. V lost 6 bases, J lost 0 bases, and 13 bases lay in between. The CDR3 sequence: CASRPDRISTDTQYF. CDR3 DNA sequence: TGTGCCAGCAGACCCGACAGGATTAGCACAGATACGCAGTATTTT.